The 23 T cell receptor beta chains listed next were all sequenced from one sample in a study of cytomegalovirus exposure and HLA in healthy donors. 60 Vbeta and 13 Jbeta primers were used in PCR. Repertoires were generated with immunoSEQ multiplex PCR, while TCRdb's copy carries only in-frame clones and drops some. The sample contains approximately 110,000 clones, around 78% of which appear only once. Material: PBMCs. The source of these receptors is a man aged 45 to 65 in good health and CMV-seronegative.

CDR3 region: CASSPNGITNEKLFF. The CDR3 DNA sequence: TGTGCCAGCAGCCCTAACGGGATCACTAATGAAAAACTGTTTTTT. This sequence joins TRBV5-4 and TRBJ1-4; the D is unclear. Trimming cost V 4 bases and J 2 bases, with 12 bases left between them. CDR1 and CDR2 (germline): SGHNT, YYREEE (reference sequence). The CDR3 covers 15 residues.

With regard to this clone: A junction boundary mismatches the germline segment, possibly from a read error. J is TRBJ2-2 and V is TRBV7-9, with 12 bases identical to TRBD1. From germline, CDR1 is SEHNR and CDR2 FQNEAQ (reference sequence). This CDR3 spans 18 amino acids. In DNA form, the CDR3 reads TGTTCCAGCAGCCCCCGGAGAGGGACAGGGGGCTTGGACGGGGAGCTGTTTTTT. This encodes CSSSPRRGTGGLDGELFF.

V and J are TRBV10-2 and TRBJ1-2, with D unresolved. From germline, CDR1 is WSHSY and CDR2 SAAADI. The V end was cut by 8 bases, the J end by 8 bases, with 15 bases between. The length of the CDR3 is 12 residues. The CDR3 sequence is CASGGLAEGYTF. CDR3 sequence (DNA): TGCGCCAGCGGTGGACTAGCCGAGGGCTACACCTTC.

The gene calls are TRBV5-1 and TRBJ2-2; no firm D call. This CDR3 is built from 15 residues. CDR1 SGHRS and CDR2 YFSETQ come from the germline V gene. Trimming took 1 base from V and 2 from J, leaving 9 bases between them. The CDR3 reads CASSLNTGNTGELFF. DNA for the CDR3: TGCGCCAGCAGCTTGAATACGGGTAACACCGGGGAGCTGTTTTTT.

V is TRBV4-1 and J is TRBJ2-1, with a tentative D call TRBD2 (5 bases). With 0 bases removed from V and 6 bases from J, the gap between germline ends came to 15 bases. Germline V CDR1 and CDR2: MGHRA, YSYEKL. This CDR3 contains 16 residues. The CDR3 DNA follows: TGCGCCAGCAGCCAAGACGGGCTAGCAACGGGCAATGAGCAGTTCTTC. This encodes CASSQDGLATGNEQFF.

The chain carries TRBV6-5 and TRBJ2-3, with D possibly TRBD2 on 7 matching bases. Deletions cut 6 bases from V and 4 bases from J, with 14 bases between. The CDR3 is 14 amino acids. Germline lookup yields CDR1 MNHEY and CDR2 SVGAGI. CDR3 residues: CASRRGGPADTQYF. In DNA form, the CDR3 reads TGTGCCAGCAGGCGCGGGGGCCCAGCAGATACGCAGTATTTT.

The rearrangement joins TRBV11-3 to TRBJ2-3, with 9 bases that match TRBD1. Germline V gene lookup returns CDR1 SGHNT and CDR2 YENEEA. The length of the CDR3 is 18 residues. J was trimmed by 4 bases and V by 4 bases; bases with no gene match: 15. The CDR3 region has the DNA TGTGCCAGCAGCTCAGGGATACGGACAGGGGAAGTCGCAGATACGCAGTATTTT. It yields the protein CASSSGIRTGEVADTQYF.

In DNA, the CDR3 is TGTGCCAGCAGTTTATGGGGGGGAAATGAGCAGTTCTTC. Residues: CASSLWGGNEQFF. The rearrangement uses TRBV27 and TRBJ2-1, with 7 nucleotides matching TRBD2. Germline-derived CDR1 and CDR2 are MNHEY and SMNVEV (reference sequence). This CDR3 spans 13 amino acids. The trim removed 1 base at V and 7 bases at J, leaving 1 base unmatched.

This clone was counted between two and nine times. The chain uses TRBV14 and TRBJ2-3; D might be TRBD2 (6 bases). V shed 2 bases and J shed 5 bases, with 8 bases lying between them. Germline CDR1 is SGHDN and CDR2 is FVKESK. The CDR3 totals 13 residues. The chain's CDR3 is CASSQWGEDTQYF. In DNA form, the CDR3 reads TGTGCCAGCAGCCAATGGGGGGAAGATACGCAGTATTTT.

This rearrangement joins TRBV2 to TRBJ1-2, with 8 bases aligning to TRBD1. This CDR3 is built from 17 residues. Germline CDR1 is SNHLY and CDR2 is FYNNEI. V shed 4 bases, J shed 2 bases, and the junction held 12 bases outside the gene matches. This CDR3 reads CASSVLSGTGPNYGYTF. CDR3 sequence (DNA): TGTGCCAGCAGTGTCTTGTCTGGGACAGGACCAAACTATGGCTACACCTTC. The whole variable domain, filled in from reference TRBV2 and TRBJ1-2, reads EPEVTQTPSHQVTQMGQEVILRCVPISNHLYFYWYRQILGQKVEFLVSFYNNEISEKSEIFDDQFSVERPDGSNFTLKIRSTKLEDSAMYFCASSVLSGTGPNYGYTFGSGTRLTVV.

J is TRBJ1-6 and V is TRBV4-2, with D tentatively TRBD1 (6 bases). Trimming removed 4 bases from V and 9 bases from J, with 13 bases in between. The CDR3 is made up of 14 amino acids. Per the germline V gene, CDR1 is LGHNA and CDR2 is YNFKEQ. CDR3 loop: CASSPTGMPSPLHF. As DNA, the CDR3 is TGTGCCAGCAGCCCTACAGGGATGCCTTCACCCCTCCACTTT.

In this sample, this clone turned up once. The chain joins TRBV5-6 to TRBJ2-1; weak D call: TRBD1 (6 bases). The CDR3 extends over 14 amino acids. V lost 4 bases and J lost 2, with 10 bases in between. From germline, CDR1 is SGHDT and CDR2 YYEEEE. The CDR3 spells CASSIGTPYNEQFF. CDR3 DNA sequence: TGTGCCAGCAGCATCGGGACACCCTACAATGAGCAGTTCTTC.

This clone was seen only a few times. V gene TRBV28 combines with J gene TRBJ2-3; D is possibly TRBD2 (6 bases). Trimming took 3 bases from V and 2 from J, leaving 12 bases between them. The CDR3 spans 15 residues. The V gene's germline CDR1 is MDHEN and CDR2 SYDVKM. The CDR3 region is CASSFGSDLTDTQYF. In DNA, the CDR3 is TGTGCCAGCAGTTTCGGGAGCGACCTCACAGATACGCAGTATTTT.

V gene TRBV6-1 combines with J gene TRBJ1-2; 11 bases align to TRBD1. There are 15 residues in the CDR3. Unmatched junction bases numbered 7, after V lost 3 bases and J lost 7 bases. The germline CDR1 and CDR2 sequences are MNHNS and SASEGT. The CDR3 nucleotides read TGTGCCAGCAGTGATTCCGGACAGGGGGCGGGTGGCTACACCTTC. This codes for CASSDSGQGAGGYTF.

This clone was observed a handful of times. The chain employs TRBV2 and TRBJ2-7, with 14 bases identical to TRBD2. From germline, CDR1 is SNHLY and CDR2 FYNNEI. Trimming took 3 bases from V and 3 from J; bases not matched to a gene: 1. CDR3 length: 15 residues. The CDR3 DNA is TGTGCCAGCAGTGACGGGACTAGCGGGGGCTACGAGCAGTACGTC. Its protein product is CASSDGTSGGYEQYV.

This chain joins TRBV7-9 and TRBJ2-3; no clear D. V lost 7 bases and J 2 bases, leaving 4 bases between the germline ends. The CDR3 runs 11 residues. Germline CDR1 and CDR2: SEHNR and FQNEAQ (reference sequence). CDR3 amino acids: CASTNTDTQYF. The CDR3 DNA is TGTGCCAGCACTAACACAGATACGCAGTATTTT.

The gene calls are TRBV5-5 and TRBJ1-4, with no clear D. The length of the CDR3 is 13 residues. From germline, CDR1 is SGHKS and CDR2 YYEKEE (reference sequence). V was cut by 4 bases and J by 0 bases, with 4 bases left in between. In DNA form, the CDR3 reads TGTGCCAGCAGCCCAGCAACTAATGAAAAACTGTTTTTT. Amino acids: CASSPATNEKLFF. The entire variable domain, with the rest obtained from reference TRBV5-5 and TRBJ1-4, is as follows: DAGVTQSPTHLIKTRGQQVTLRCSPISGHKSVSWYQQVLGQGPQFIFQYYEKEERGRGNFPDRFSARQFPNYSSELNVNALLLGDSALYLCASSPATNEKLFFGSGTQLSVL.

A single count supports this clone. V usage is TRBV10-2 and J usage is TRBJ2-1; D not resolved. The CDR3 length is 12 residues. Trimming removed 2 bases at V and 9 bases at J, with 8 bases between. CDR1 and CDR2 (germline): WSHSY, SAAADI. This CDR3 reads CASSELVSEQFF. The CDR3 nucleotides are TGCGCCAGCAGTGAGCTAGTTAGTGAGCAGTTCTTC.

The chain couples TRBV28 to TRBJ1-1; 11 bases line up with TRBD1. V dropped 3 bases and J dropped 5; count of bases not matched to a gene: 5. This CDR3 contains 15 residues. CDR1 and CDR2 from the germline V gene are MDHEN and SYDVKM. The CDR3 sequence is CASSFWTGGGTEAFF. CDR3 bases: TGTGCCAGCAGTTTTTGGACAGGGGGCGGTACTGAAGCTTTCTTT.

The chain combines TRBV6-5 with TRBJ2-3, with 10 bases aligning to TRBD2. V dropped 6 bases and J dropped 3; count of bases not matched to a gene: 3. CDR3 size: 14 residues. In germline, CDR1 is MNHEY, CDR2 SVGAGI. The DNA of the CDR3 is TGTGCCAGCAGAGGACTAGCGGATACAGATACGCAGTATTTT. It is translated as CASRGLADTDTQYF.

Concerning this clone: A junction boundary mismatches the germline segment, possibly from a read error. This chain connects TRBV28 to TRBJ2-1; 7 bases are a match to TRBD2. This CDR3 spans 15 amino acids. Germline CDR1 MDHEN, CDR2 SYDVKM. CDR3 residues: CAGSRLTGGINEQFF. CDR3 DNA: TGTGCCGGCAGTAGGTTGACGGGGGGAATCAATGAGCAGTTCTTC.

This chain joins TRBV19 and TRBJ2-5; D perhaps matches TRBD2 (5 bases). From germline, CDR1 is LNHDA and CDR2 SQIVND (reference sequence). This CDR3 has 15 residues. V dropped 3 bases and J dropped 5 bases, with 16 bases sitting between them. CDR3 DNA sequence: TGTGCCAGTAGTATTTCTCCGGCACCGGGGGAGACCCAGTACTTC. This encodes CASSISPAPGETQYF.

In its sample, this clone was seen a few times. The chain carries TRBV4-3 and TRBJ2-1; 7 bases line up with TRBD2. The CDR3 spans 18 residues. The J segment lost 0 bases and the V segment lost 1 base, leaving 9 bases of the junction unmatched. CDR1 LGHNA and CDR2 YSLEER come from the germline V gene. As DNA, the CDR3 is TGCGCCAGCAGCCAAGTGCCTAGCGGCTGGAGCTCCTACAATGAGCAGTTCTTC. Translation: CASSQVPSGWSSYNEQFF.